This T cell receptor beta chain was found in a study of blood T cell repertoires in COVID-19. Unmatched junction bases numbered 6, after V lost 0 bases and J lost 5 bases. The CDR3 loop spans 15 amino acids. Germline V gives CDR1 LGHDT, CDR2 YNNKEL (reference sequence). Profiled with immunoSEQ multiplex PCR; TCRdb holds only in-frame clones, not every one. The sample lists about 300,000 clones, roughly nine tenths seen once, with under 3% in the top ten. The gene calls are TRBV3-1 (or the pseudogene TRBV3-2) and TRBJ2-5; 7 positions match TRBD2. The specimen was PBMCs or T cells enriched from blood (not recorded which). The TCR was taken from a woman between 50 and 59 years old who had been exposed to COVID-19. The CDR3 nucleotides are TGTGCCAGCAGCCAAGAGCCGCGGGGGTCGGAGACCCAGTACTTC. Translated, it gives CASSQEPRGSETQYF.